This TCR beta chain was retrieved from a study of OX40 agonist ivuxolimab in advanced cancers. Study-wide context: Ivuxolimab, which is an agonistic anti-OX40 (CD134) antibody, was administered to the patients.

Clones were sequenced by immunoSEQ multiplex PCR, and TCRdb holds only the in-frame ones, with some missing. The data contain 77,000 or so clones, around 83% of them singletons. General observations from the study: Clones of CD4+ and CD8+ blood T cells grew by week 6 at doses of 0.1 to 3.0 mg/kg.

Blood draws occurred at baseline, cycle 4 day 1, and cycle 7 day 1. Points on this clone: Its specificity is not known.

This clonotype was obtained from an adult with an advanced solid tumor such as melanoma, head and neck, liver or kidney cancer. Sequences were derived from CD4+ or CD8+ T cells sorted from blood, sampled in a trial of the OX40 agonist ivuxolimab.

CDR3 nucleotides: TGCGCCAGCAGCTTGTTGTCCGGGCCCTCCTACGAGCAGTACTTC. As protein: CASSLLSGPSYEQYF. The chain joins TRBV5-1 to TRBJ2-7, with D unresolved. This CDR3 has 15 amino acids. The V gene lost 1 base and the J gene lost 0 bases, with 11 bases spanning the gap. Germline CDR1 and CDR2: SGHRS and YFSETQ.